The 16 T cell receptor beta chains presented below share a single source sample, sequenced in a study of radiotherapy plus CTLA-4 blockade in lung cancer (dated by TCRdb to the late 2010s). Library construction relied on the immunoSEQ multiplex PCR assay. TCRdb obtained this table from immuneACCESS and retained in-frame rearrangements with V and J assigned. These tables miss some clones; where compared with another copy, unresolved V genes account for less than half of the shortfall, and the remainder is unexplained. The sample yields approximately 49,000 clones; approximately 84% were counted once. The ten largest clones capture 28% of the sample. Source: peripheral blood, taken from a patient treated with radiotherapy plus ipilimumab. These receptors were collected from a human donor with non-small cell lung cancer whose response to radiotherapy plus ipilimumab could not be evaluated.

V is TRBV7-2 and J is TRBJ2-7; 7 positions agree with TRBD1. V shed 3 bases and J 4 bases; nucleotides not matched to a gene: 9. The CDR3 runs 15 residues. Germline assignment: CDR1 SGHTA and CDR2 FQGNSA. CDR3 bases: TGTGCCAGCAGCTTTCCAAGGACAGGCCTATACGAGCAGTACTTC. Encoded protein: CASSFPRTGLYEQYF. The variable domain in full, with the rest retrieved from reference TRBV7-2 and TRBJ2-7, is GAGVSQSPSNKVTEKGKDVELRCDPISGHTALYWYRQSLGQGLEFLIYFQGNSAPDKSGLPSDRFSAERTGGSVSTLTIQRTQQEDSAVYLCASSFPRTGLYEQYFGPGTRLTVT.

This clone was seen a few times. This CDR3 reads CASSLRRDRGYTF. CDR3 DNA sequence: TGTGCCAGCAGTTTACGGCGGGATAGGGGCTACACCTTC. V is TRBV27 and J is TRBJ1-2; no clear D gene. Between the trimmed V and J ends, which lost 2 bases and 8 bases, there was a span of 12 bases. The CDR3 is 13 residues long. Germline values: CDR1 MNHEY, CDR2 SMNVEV (reference sequence).

The rearrangement links TRBV29-1 to TRBJ2-7; D is undetermined. The V gene lost 0 bases and the J gene lost 2 bases, with 11 bases spanning the gap. The CDR3 sequence is 14 residues long. Germline V gives CDR1 SQVTM, CDR2 ANQGSEA. CDR3 nucleotide sequence: TGCAGCGTTGAAGATCCACTATCCGCCTACGAGCAGTACTTC. Encoded protein: CSVEDPLSAYEQYF.

The chain uses TRBV11-2 and TRBJ1-1; D remains ambiguous. This CDR3 has 14 residues. Germline values: CDR1 SGHAT, CDR2 FQNNGV. V lost 7 bases, J lost 1 base, and 13 bases lay in between. The CDR3 loop reads CASIQNGWNTEAFF. CDR3 DNA: TGTGCCAGCATCCAAAACGGGTGGAACACTGAAGCTTTCTTT.

V is TRBV27 and J is TRBJ2-7; D remains unclear. CDR3 size: 13 residues. The germline CDR1 and CDR2 sequences are MNHEY and SMNVEV (reference sequence). Between the trimmed V and J ends, which lost 0 bases and 4 bases, there was a span of 7 bases. This CDR3 reads CASSLSIGYEQYF. CDR3 bases: TGTGCCAGCAGTTTATCGATCGGGTACGAGCAGTACTTC.

J is TRBJ2-7 and V is TRBV5-4; D is unclear. The V gene lost 1 base and the J gene lost 4 bases, with 3 bases spanning the gap. Germline lookup yields CDR1 SGHNT and CDR2 YYREEE (reference sequence). The CDR3 has 11 residues. The CDR3 protein is CASSLQYEQYF. CDR3 sequence (DNA): TGTGCCAGCAGCTTGCAGTACGAGCAGTACTTC.

This clone was recorded a few times. The chain links TRBV7-2 to TRBJ1-5; 9 positions agree with TRBD1. The CDR3 has 15 amino acids. Germline CDR1 SGHTA, CDR2 FQGNSA. V trimming: 5 bases; J trimming: 5 bases; junction bases outside the gene matches: 7. The CDR3 DNA is TGTGCCAGCAGCCGGACAGGGGAAAAACATCAGCCCCAGCATTTT. Translated: CASSRTGEKHQPQHF.

This clone was seen once. The CDR3 DNA sequence: TGCGCCAGCAGCCAAGACCTAGCGGGAGATACGCAGTATTTT. Amino acids: CASSQDLAGDTQYF. The chain uses TRBV4-3 and TRBJ2-3; 8 nucleotides line up with TRBD2. Per the germline V gene, CDR1 is LGHNA and CDR2 is YSLEER. V shed 0 bases, J shed 5 bases, and the junction held 1 base outside the gene matches. The length of the CDR3 is 14 residues.

This sequence joins TRBV6-5 and TRBJ2-1; tentatively, D is TRBD2 (5 bases). The germline gives CDR1 MNHEY, CDR2 SVGAGI. The CDR3 has 14 amino acids. V lost 1 base to trimming and J lost 9 bases, with 13 bases between them. CDR3 in amino acids: CASSYYPGTGEQFF. The CDR3 nucleotides are TGTGCCAGCAGTTACTATCCGGGAACGGGTGAGCAGTTCTTC.

The rearrangement uses TRBV6-1 and TRBJ1-3; unclear D gene. The CDR3 is made up of 12 amino acids. Trimming stripped 7 bases from V and 0 bases from J, with 4 bases between. Germline CDR1 and CDR2: MNHNS and SASEGT. The CDR3 here is CASTLSGNTIYF. CDR3 in DNA: TGTGCCAGCACCCTCTCTGGAAACACCATATATTTT.

CDR3 region: CASTLELTGPLGQPQHF. The CDR3 DNA reads as TGTGCCAGTACCCTAGAGCTTACAGGGCCTTTAGGACAGCCCCAGCATTTT. The rearrangement links TRBV19 to TRBJ1-5; D is perhaps TRBD1 (6 bases). The CDR3 spans 17 residues. Trimming pared 7 bases from V and 7 bases from J, leaving 26 bases between. Germline CDR1 and CDR2: LNHDA and SQIVND (reference sequence).

The chain recombines TRBV7-2 with TRBJ1-5, with 9 nucleotides matching TRBD1. This CDR3 contains 15 residues. CDR1 SGHTA and CDR2 FQGNSA come from the germline V gene. V shed 2 bases and J 6 bases; nucleotides not matched to a gene: 5. The CDR3 sequence: CASSLSTGGGQPQHF. Here the CDR3 DNA reads TGTGCCAGCAGCTTAAGTACAGGGGGCGGTCAGCCCCAGCATTTT. Full variable domain (outside the CDR3, taken from reference TRBV7-2 and TRBJ1-5): GAGVSQSPSNKVTEKGKDVELRCDPISGHTALYWYRQSLGQGLEFLIYFQGNSAPDKSGLPSDRFSAERTGGSVSTLTIQRTQQEDSAVYLCASSLSTGGGQPQHFGDGTRLSIL.

The chain links TRBV7-2 to TRBJ2-2; D is uncertain. The germline gives CDR1 SGHTA, CDR2 FQGNSA. V lost 6 bases, J lost 6 bases, and 8 bases lay in between. The CDR3 length is 12 residues. CDR3 residues: CASRPSAGELFF. The CDR3 DNA is TGTGCCAGCAGACCAAGCGCCGGGGAGCTGTTTTTT.

The V gene is TRBV28, the J gene TRBJ2-5; 8 bases match TRBD1. Losses at the gene ends were 3 bases for V and 5 bases for J; bases not matched to a gene: 5. The CDR3 runs to 14 residues. CDR1 and CDR2 (germline): MDHEN, SYDVKM. This chain's CDR3 is CASSFPRQGETQYF. In DNA form, the CDR3 reads TGTGCCAGCAGTTTCCCACGACAGGGGGAGACCCAGTACTTC.

The V gene is TRBV5-1, the J gene TRBJ2-4, with D maybe TRBD2 (5 bases). This CDR3 has 14 amino acids. Germline CDR1 is SGHRS and CDR2 is YFSETQ. Between the trimmed V and J ends, which lost 0 bases and 5 bases, there was a span of 9 bases. The CDR3 coding sequence is TGCGCCAGCAGCTTGGGGACTGTAGAAAACATTCAGTACTTC. Translating it yields CASSLGTVENIQYF.

CDR3 nucleotides: TGTGCCAGCAGGACAGATAATTCACCCCTCCACTTT. Amino acids: CASRTDNSPLHF. V gene TRBV2 combines with J gene TRBJ1-6, with D possibly matching TRBD1 (5 bases). The CDR3 extends over 12 amino acids. V dropped 6 bases and J dropped 5 bases, with 5 bases sitting between them. Germline values: CDR1 SNHLY, CDR2 FYNNEI.